A selection of T cell receptor beta chains follows, all from one sample in a study of blood T cell repertoires in COVID-19. Repertoires were generated with immunoSEQ multiplex PCR, while TCRdb's copy carries only in-frame clones and drops some. Of some 30,000 clones listed, about 79% are singletons. The sample consisted of peripheral blood. All receptors derive from a human donor in a cohort sampled during active COVID-19. Each CDR3 is given with its conserved first and last residue. A D gene is named only where the DNA matches it firmly. Only part of the rows carry a size: once, few, many, or a class if the clone is expanded.

v_gene,abundance,d_gene,len,j_gene,CDR3nt,CDR3aa
TRBV7-8,once,NA,13,TRBJ2-7,TGTGCCAGCAGCAACAGGGTAGGCTACGAGCAGTACTTC,CASSNRVGYEQYF
TRBV7-2,NA,TRBD1,14,TRBJ1-6,TGTGCCAGCAGCTTACAGGGACAGACCTCCCCCCTCCACTTT,CASSLQGQTSPLHF
TRBV7-9,few,NA,15,TRBJ2-7,TGTGCCAGCAGCGCCCGAATAGCCATCGGGTACGAGCAGTACTTC,CASSARIAIGYEQYF
TRBV4-1,NA,NA,16,TRBJ1-4,TGCGCCAGCAGCCCAACGCCGGGACACAGTAATGAAAAACTGTTTTTT,CASSPTPGHSNEKLFF
TRBV28,NA,NA,14,TRBJ1-2,TGTGCCAGCAGTTTACGAGAGTTTAACTATGGCTACACCTTC,CASSLREFNYGYTF
TRBV4-3,NA,NA,14,TRBJ2-1,TGCGCCAGCAGCCAAGGACAGTATGACAATGAGCAGTTCTTC,CASSQGQYDNEQFF
TRBV6-5,NA,NA,14,TRBJ2-5,TGTGCCAGCAGGTCCGCAGGGTACCAAGAGACCCAGTACTTC,CASRSAGYQETQYF
TRBV7-9,NA,TRBD1,14,TRBJ2-5,TGTGCCAGCAGTCGAACAGGGGACCAAGAGACCCAGTACTTC,CASSRTGDQETQYF
TRBV19,once,TRBD2,14,TRBJ2-3,TGTGCCAGTCAACCGAGCGGGGACTCAGATACGCAGTATTTT,CASQPSGDSDTQYF
TRBV19,NA,TRBD1,14,TRBJ1-5,TGTGCCGGCAGGACAGGGGGTATTGATCAGCCCCAGCATTTT,CAGRTGGIDQPQHF
TRBV12-5,NA,NA,12,TRBJ2-7,TGTGCTAGCCGCGAACGGGGCTACGAGCAGTACTTC,CASRERGYEQYF
TRBV4-1,NA,TRBD2,15,TRBJ2-7,TGCGCCAGCAGCCGCGAGCCGGGGGGGACTTACGAGCAGTACTTC,CASSREPGGTYEQYF
TRBV5-8,NA,TRBD1,14,TRBJ2-7,TGTGCCAGCAGCTTAGACAGGGACCGGGACGAGCAGTACTTC,CASSLDRDRDEQYF
TRBV6-5,NA,NA,14,TRBJ1-5,TGTGCCAGCAGTTTAGCCCGAAGCAATCAGCCCCAGCATTTT,CASSLARSNQPQHF
TRBV4-2,NA,TRBD2,18,TRBJ2-3,TGTGCCAGCAGCCAAGAAATCTTAGCGGGGGGAAATCGTGATACGCAGTATTTT,CASSQEILAGGNRDTQYF
TRBV7-2,NA,NA,15,TRBJ1-6,TGTGCCAGCAGCTTAGAGCCAGGGAATAATTCACCCCTCCACTTT,CASSLEPGNNSPLHF
TRBV29-1,NA,NA,12,TRBJ1-5,TGCAGCGCCCAGGATAGCAATCAGCCCCAGCATTTT,CSAQDSNQPQHF
TRBV29-1,once,NA,11,TRBJ2-1,TGCATCATTGGTAGCGTAGACGAGCAGTTCTTC,CIIGSVDEQFF
TRBV2,once,TRBD1,14,TRBJ1-1,TGTGCCAGCCGATCACAGGGGGCCTCGGGTGAAGCTTTCTTT,CASRSQGASGEAFF
TRBV19,NA,NA,14,TRBJ2-3,TGTGCCAGTAGTTCTGGAGGGAACAATCAGCCCCAGTATTTT,CASSSGGNNQPQYF
TRBV5-6,NA,NA,15,TRBJ2-7,TGTGCCAGCAGATTTCAAATCGCCCTAACTGGCGAGCAGTACTTC,CASRFQIALTGEQYF
TRBV19,NA,TRBD1,17,TRBJ1-4,TGTGCCAGTGCCCCCCGGGACAGGGGACCGACTAATGAAAAACTGTTTTTT,CASAPRDRGPTNEKLFF
TRBV4-1,NA,TRBD1,15,TRBJ1-5,TGCGCCAGCAGCCCATTCGACAGGGACAATCAGCCCCAGCATTTT,CASSPFDRDNQPQHF
TRBV20-1,once,NA,14,TRBJ1-5,TGCAGTGCTAGTCCCGGGAATAGCAATCAGCCCCAGCATTTT,CSASPGNSNQPQHF
TRBV6-2/TRBV6-3,NA,NA,16,TRBJ2-6,TGTGCCAGCAGTTCGGGTTATTCCTCTGGGGCCAACGTCCTGACTTTC,CASSSGYSSGANVLTF
TRBV5-1,NA,NA,16,TRBJ2-3,TGCGCCAGCAGCTTGGACCAGGGGGGCAGGGGAGATACGCAGTATTTT,CASSLDQGGRGDTQYF
TRBV2,NA,TRBD2,16,TRBJ2-3,TGTGCCAGCAGGACCTCTACGCGGGGGGGTACAGATACGCAGTATTTT,CASRTSTRGGTDTQYF
TRBV11-2,NA,NA,15,TRBJ2-7,TGTGCCAGCAGCCCTTTGGGGGCGATTTCCTACGAGCAGTACTTC,CASSPLGAISYEQYF
TRBV28,NA,NA,13,TRBJ2-7,TGTGCCAGCAGCGGCCAGATCTCGGGCGAGCAGTACTTC,CASSGQISGEQYF
TRBV18,NA,NA,14,TRBJ2-1,TGTGCCAGCTCACTAGGCGAACAGTACAATGAGCAGTTCTTC,CASSLGEQYNEQFF
TRBV6-2/TRBV6-3,NA,NA,14,TRBJ2-7,TGTGCCAGCAGTCTAGCCTTTCCCCCGCACGAGCAGTACTTC,CASSLAFPPHEQYF
TRBV29-1,NA,TRBD2,15,TRBJ2-3,TGCAGCGTTCCCTCGGGGGGTGCTAGCACAGATACGCAGTATTTT,CSVPSGGASTDTQYF
TRBV5-6,NA,NA,14,TRBJ1-1,TGTGCCAGCAGCCGATTATCGGGGTACACTGAAGCTTTCTTT,CASSRLSGYTEAFF
TRBV5-8,NA,TRBD2,15,TRBJ2-5,TGTGCCAGCAGAAAGGGGGGACTAGCGACTGAGACCCAGTACTTC,CASRKGGLATETQYF
TRBV6-5,NA,NA,15,TRBJ1-2,TGTGCCACCAACCCCGGGGGGGCTGCGGGCTATGGCTACACCTTC,CATNPGGAAGYGYTF
TRBV30,NA,NA,14,TRBJ1-1,TGTGCCTGGAGCCTTCAGGTCGTGGGCACTGAAGCTTTCTTT,CAWSLQVVGTEAFF
TRBV19,NA,NA,13,TRBJ1-5,TGTGCCAGTAGTACTCAGACTGGGCAGCCCCAGCATTTT,CASSTQTGQPQHF
TRBV10-2,NA,NA,12,TRBJ2-7,TGCGCCAGCAGCCGTAGTGACAGGATCATCTACTTC,CASSRSDRIIYF
TRBV28,NA,TRBD2,15,TRBJ2-1,TGTGCCATCTGTAGCGGGGCGGTCTCCTACAATGAGCAGTTCTTC,CAICSGAVSYNEQFF
TRBV19,NA,TRBD1,16,TRBJ1-3,TGTGCCAGTACCTTCCCGGGACAGGGGGACGGAAACACCATATATTTT,CASTFPGQGDGNTIYF
TRBV5-1,once,NA,14,TRBJ2-7,TGCGCCAGCAGCTTGGTCGGGACACCTTACGAGCAGTACTTC,CASSLVGTPYEQYF
TRBV19,NA,TRBD2,16,TRBJ2-1,TGTGCCAGTTCTTCGCGGCTAGCGGGGGCGGCCAATGAGCAGTTCTTC,CASSSRLAGAANEQFF
TRBV27,NA,TRBD1,14,TRBJ2-7,TGTGCCAGCAGTTGGACAGGTGCGTCCGCCGAGCAGTACTTC,CASSWTGASAEQYF
TRBV19,NA,NA,14,TRBJ2-7,TGTGCCAGTAGTAATACAGGGAGCTCCTACGAGCAGTACTTC,CASSNTGSSYEQYF
TRBV24-1,NA,TRBD2,15,TRBJ2-1,TGTGCCACCCCCAAAGAGCGGGGTAAGAGTAATGAGCAGTTCTTC,CATPKERGKSNEQFF
TRBV6-6,NA,NA,14,TRBJ2-2,TGTGCCAGCACCCCGGACAGGAACACCGGGGAGCTGTTTTTT,CASTPDRNTGELFF
TRBV2,NA,NA,15,TRBJ2-1,TGTGCCAGCAGAGGACAGAGCAGAGGCTACAATGAGCAGTTCTTC,CASRGQSRGYNEQFF
TRBV6-1,NA,NA,16,TRBJ1-5,TGTGCCAGCAGTCAAGTACAGGGTGCTAGCAATCAGCCCCAGCATTTT,CASSQVQGASNQPQHF
TRBV25-1,NA,NA,13,TRBJ2-7,TGTGCCAGCAGTGCCTCACGGGTAGCCGAGCAGTACTTC,CASSASRVAEQYF
TRBV28,NA,TRBD2,14,TRBJ2-1,TGTGCCAGCAGTTCGGGGGGGACATACAATGAGCAGTTCTTC,CASSSGGTYNEQFF
TRBV11-2,once,NA,12,TRBJ2-7,TGTGCCAGCAGCTCGTACAGCTACGAGCAGTACTTC,CASSSYSYEQYF
TRBV7-3,NA,TRBD2,15,TRBJ2-2,TGTGCCAGCAGCTACACTAGCGCCCTCACCGGGGAGCTGTTTTTT,CASSYTSALTGELFF